Listed below are T cell receptor beta chains from one sample, sequenced in a study of Ad26.COV2.S vaccination and SARS-CoV-2 variants. The repertoire was sequenced with immunoSEQ multiplex PCR; TCRdb's copy has only in-frame clones and lacks some. The table includes hundreds of thousands of clones, around 83% detected once. Specimen: peripheral blood, collected in a trial of Ad26.COV2.S vaccine versus placebo. All receptors derive from a person aged 18-65 years who received the Ad26.COV2.S COVID-19 vaccine or a placebo. Both conserved end residues are part of each CDR3. D genes are given only for firm matches. Rows give clone size only sometimes, using once, few, many, or a class for an expanded clone.

J gene | V gene | D gene | clone size | CDR3 protein | CDR3 DNA
TRBJ1-1 | TRBV2 | . | . | CASSEREPGAFF | TGTGCCAGCAGTGAAAGGGAGCCCGGGGCTTTCTTT
TRBJ2-7 | TRBV7-2 | TRBD1 | . | CASSLGLQGARTYEQYF | TGTGCCAGCAGCTTAGGGTTACAGGGGGCCCGGACCTACGAGCAGTACTTC
TRBJ2-3 | TRBV29-1 | . | . | CSVLPGSGTDTQYF | TGCAGCGTTCTCCCTGGTTCGGGCACAGATACGCAGTATTTT
TRBJ1-3 | TRBV7-2 | TRBD1 | . | CASRPQGSGNTIYF | TGTGCCAGCAGACCACAGGGGTCTGGAAACACCATATATTTT
TRBJ1-5 | TRBV7-2 | . | . | CASSLAATIVGQPQHF | TGTGCCAGCAGCTTAGCGGCAACTATTGTCGGTCAGCCCCAGCATTTT
TRBJ2-6 | TRBV7-9 | TRBD2 | . | CASSVAGGSSGANVLTF | TGTGCCAGCAGCGTAGCGGGGGGTTCCTCTGGGGCCAACGTCCTGACTTTC
TRBJ1-1 | TRBV5-6 | TRBD1 | . | CATLPRGRGRVGEAFF | TGTGCCACCCTCCCCCGGGGCAGGGGGCGCGTTGGTGAAGCTTTCTTT
TRBJ2-7 | TRBV27 | . | . | CASRNSYEQYF | TGTGCCAGCAGGAACTCCTACGAGCAGTACTTC
TRBJ2-5 | TRBV5-1 | TRBD2 | . | CASSLVSRTSGGVIQETQYF | TGCGCCAGCAGCTTGGTTTCGCGGACTAGCGGGGGGGTGATACAAGAGACCCAGTACTTC
TRBJ2-1 | TRBV3-1/TRBV3-2 | . | . | CASSQDLLASSYNEQFF | TGTGCCAGCAGCCAAGATCTCCTAGCGAGCTCCTACAATGAGCAGTTCTTC
TRBJ2-7 | TRBV7-9 | . | . | CASSLNFGADEQYF | TGTGCCAGCAGCTTAAACTTCGGGGCGGACGAGCAGTACTTC
TRBJ2-3 | TRBV4-3 | TRBD2 | few | CASSQDASGETHTDTQYF | TGCGCCAGCAGCCAAGACGCTAGCGGTGAGACTCACACAGATACGCAGTATTTT
TRBJ2-2 | TRBV5-4 | . | . | CASSFYSEGTGELFF | TGTGCCAGCAGCTTCTATTCGGAAGGGACCGGGGAGCTGTTTTTT
TRBJ2-7 | TRBV28 | . | once | CASTSQGRSTYEQYF | TGTGCCAGCACCTCTCAAGGGAGATCGACCTACGAGCAGTACTTC
TRBJ1-2 | TRBV19 | . | few | CASSTNTGYGYTF | TGTGCCAGTAGTACAAATACAGGGTATGGCTACACCTTC
TRBJ1-3 | TRBV15 | . | . | CATSSHLTQGPGNTIYF | TGTGCCACCAGCAGCCATTTAACACAGGGACCTGGAAACACCATATATTTT
TRBJ2-1 | TRBV4-3 | TRBD1 | . | CASSQLGSQGAHEQFF | TGCGCCAGCAGCCAACTAGGTTCACAGGGGGCCCATGAGCAGTTCTTC
TRBJ2-5 | TRBV7-2 | . | . | CASSFDSQETQYF | TGTGCCAGCAGCTTCGACAGCCAAGAGACCCAGTACTTC
TRBJ2-5 | TRBV18 | . | . | CASSLDLGQETQYF | TGTGCCAGCTCACTGGACTTGGGGCAAGAGACCCAGTACTTC
TRBJ2-7 | TRBV5-1 | TRBD2 | . | CASSLESSGYSYEQYF | TGCGCCAGCAGCTTGGAATCTAGCGGGTACTCCTACGAGCAGTACTTC
TRBJ2-1 | TRBV5-1 | . | . | CASCQEVSYNEQFF | TGCGCCAGCTGCCAGGAGGTCTCCTACAATGAGCAGTTCTTC
TRBJ2-7 | TRBV7-2 | . | . | CASRRTRDSVYEQYF | TGTGCCAGCAGGCGGACGCGGGACTCCGTCTACGAGCAGTACTTC
TRBJ1-2 | TRBV2 | . | once | CASTPGEGRDYGYTF | TGTGCCAGCACCCCGGGGGAGGGCCGAGACTATGGCTACACCTTC
TRBJ2-3 | TRBV11-2 | TRBD2 | once | CASSLDSGGDTQYF | TGTGCCAGCAGCTTAGACTCGGGAGGAGATACGCAGTATTTT
TRBJ2-1 | TRBV7-8 | TRBD2 | once | CASRNWPAEREVEEQFF | TGTGCCAGCAGAAACTGGCCCGCTGAGCGGGAGGTCGAAGAGCAGTTCTTC
TRBJ1-6 | TRBV18 | . | . | CASSPEANSPLHF | TGTGCCAGCTCACCAGAAGCAAATTCACCCCTCCACTTT
TRBJ2-2 | TRBV5-1 | . | . | CASSHGSIANTGELFF | TGCGCCAGCAGCCACGGATCGATCGCGAACACCGGGGAGCTGTTTTTT
TRBJ2-1 | TRBV24-1 | TRBD2 | . | CATSEPGLAGGEQFF | TGTGCCACCAGTGAACCGGGACTAGCGGGAGGTGAGCAGTTCTTC
TRBJ2-7 | TRBV7-9 | . | . | CASSSGTAAYEQYF | TGTGCCAGCAGTTCCGGGACGGCCGCCTACGAGCAGTACTTC
TRBJ2-7 | TRBV6-5 | TRBD1 | . | CASSRTGYEQYF | TGTGCCAGCAGCCGGACAGGTTACGAGCAGTACTTC
TRBJ2-3 | TRBV9 | . | . | CASSAQVTDTQYF | TGTGCCAGCAGCGCTCAAGTAACAGATACGCAGTATTTT
TRBJ2-1 | TRBV2 | . | . | CASSGSQEQFF | TGTGCCAGCAGTGGATCCCAAGAGCAGTTCTTC
TRBJ2-2 | TRBV5-4 | TRBD1 | . | CASSSPGQPSTGELFF | TGTGCCAGCAGCTCACCGGGACAGCCCAGCACCGGGGAGCTGTTTTTT
TRBJ1-5 | TRBV5-8 | . | . | CASSLVTGLSQPQHF | TGTGCCAGCAGCTTGGTTACAGGGTTATCTCAGCCCCAGCATTTT
TRBJ1-6 | TRBV7-9 | . | . | CASSLEGPSPLHF | TGTGCCAGCAGCTTAGAGGGCCCCTCACCCCTCCACTTT
TRBJ2-7 | TRBV5-1 | . | few | CASRREAEHYTYEQYF | TGCGCCAGCAGGCGGGAAGCGGAACATTATACCTACGAGCAGTACTTC
TRBJ2-3 | TRBV30 | TRBD2 | once | CAWSVTSGSRSTDTQYF | TGTGCCTGGAGTGTAACTAGCGGCTCGAGGAGCACAGATACGCAGTATTTT